This T cell receptor (beta chain) was captured by sequencing in a study of blood T cell repertoires in COVID-19. Study information: The study drew acute and convalescent COVID-19 samples from the United States, Italy and Spain. The analysed material was cDNA or gDNA that came from T cells, B-cell-depleted T cells, or PBMCs.

Original methodology: Researchers report that nucleated cell counts were estimated from reference gene primer amplification. Produced via immunoSEQ multiplex PCR; TCRdb's table is partial and in-frame only. V, J and clone size reflect that table, while D and trimming were determined from the DNA. The table has about 80,000 clones, around 79% seen once. CDR1 MNHNY and CDR2 SVGAGI come from the germline V gene (reference sequence). This CDR3 contains 16 residues. V was cut by 6 bases and J by 1 base, with 18 bases left in between. The gene calls are TRBV6-6 and TRBJ1-1; D possibly corresponds to TRBD1 (6 bases). The source of this sequence is a human donor in a cohort sampled during active COVID-19. Specimen: peripheral blood. The CDR3 spells CASSWTVRAKNTEAFF. The CDR3 DNA follows: TGTGCCAGCAGCTGGACAGTTCGGGCTAAGAACACTGAAGCTTTCTTT.